This T cell receptor (beta chain) was obtained from a study of shared clonotypes between healthy human individuals. Naive CD45RA+ and memory CD45RA-negative subsets were split from CD4+ cells. Germline V gene sequence: CDR1 MDHEN, CDR2 SYDVKM. Trimming cost V 3 bases and J 8 bases, with 7 bases left between them. CDR3 length equals 11 residues. Method: immunoSEQ multiplex PCR; TCRdb's copy keeps in-frame clones and lacks some. This sample has 180,000 or so clones, with approximately 95% found just once. Source material: naive CD4+ T cells sorted from blood. The sample's subset: CD45RA+ positively selected. This receptor was taken from a woman aged 25 to 39 in good health. The rearrangement links TRBV28 to TRBJ1-1; no definite D call. Written as DNA, the CDR3 is TGTGCCAGCAGTTTTTCCGTGGAAGCTTTCTTT. This codes for CASSFSVEAFF.